This T cell receptor beta chain was found in a study of CD8 T cells in Susac syndrome. RNA, at about 0.45 to 1 ug, was reverse transcribed with random hexamers. TCRdb used MiXCR to reprocess the immunoSEQ multiplex PCR reads, holding one entry per CDR3 protein. This sample yields fewer than 65,000 distinct CDR3 sequences, of which approximately 90% are seen a single time; nearly 0.2% belongs to the top ten. TEMRA cells underwent FACS enrichment and CD8+ and CD4+ T cells underwent negative isolation. Sample: CD8+ T cells from PBMCs. This sequence originates from a human donor in good health.

DNA of the CDR3: TGTGCCAGCAGCTTAGAAGAGACAGGGTCCTACGAGCAGTACTTC. Protein: CASSLEETGSYEQYF. V and J are TRBV7-6 and TRBJ2-7, with TRBD1 matching 7 bases. This CDR3 is 15 amino acids long. The V segment lost 1 base and the J segment 1 base; nucleotides outside the gene matches: 4. Germline-derived CDR1 and CDR2 are SGHVS and FNYEAQ.